These 30 T cell receptor beta chains were sequenced from one sample in a study of control samples from healthy donors and cancer patients. Produced via immunoSEQ multiplex PCR; TCRdb's table is partial and in-frame only. The table records around 130,000 clones, 75% to 95% of them present only once. Sequenced sample: blood. The receptors derive from a man between 18 and 35 years old in good health.

The V gene is TRBV28, the J gene TRBJ1-5, with D possibly TRBD1 on 5 matching bases. V was clipped by 7 bases and J by 2 bases, with 12 bases between them. Germline CDR1 reads MDHEN; CDR2 reads SYDVKM. The CDR3 extends over 14 amino acids. CDR3 loop: CASMVRAGNQPQHF. Here the CDR3 DNA reads TGTGCCAGCATGGTCAGGGCTGGCAATCAGCCCCAGCATTTT.

This clone was picked up one time. V usage is TRBV7-9 and J usage is TRBJ1-4, with 7 bases fitting TRBD1. Looked up from germline, CDR1 is SEHNR and CDR2 is FQNEAQ (reference sequence). V shed 4 bases, J shed 10 bases, and the junction held 12 bases outside the gene matches. CDR3 length: 15 residues. The CDR3 region has the DNA TGTGCCAGCAGCTCAACCGACAGGGTTGGAGGAAAACTGTTTTTT. This gives the protein CASSSTDRVGGKLFF.

This clone was counted a single time. This chain links TRBV11-2 with TRBJ1-1; D unclear. V gave up 5 bases and J gave up 3 bases, with 10 bases separating them. The length of the CDR3 is 13 residues. The germline V gene encodes CDR1 SGHAT and CDR2 FQNNGV. As DNA, the CDR3 is TGTGCCAGCAGCCCCCAGGTATACACTGAAGCTTTCTTT. Its translation: CASSPQVYTEAFF.

This chain joins TRBV7-7 and TRBJ2-1, with 10 bases that match TRBD2. In germline, CDR1 is SSHAT, CDR2 FNYEAQ (reference sequence). V lost 5 bases, J lost 6 bases, and 7 bases stayed unmatched. The CDR3 has 15 residues. CDR3 sequence (DNA): TGTGCCAGCAGCCACCTAGCGGGGGCCACCAATGAGCAGTTCTTC. As protein: CASSHLAGATNEQFF.

The CDR3 sequence: CASLQGAVGNQPQHF. In nucleotides, the CDR3 is TGTGCCAGCCTACAGGGGGCAGTGGGCAATCAGCCCCAGCATTTT. The chain employs TRBV28 and TRBJ1-5, with 9 bases aligning to TRBD1. J was trimmed by 2 bases and V by 8 bases; bases with no gene match: 7. Germline CDR1 and CDR2: MDHEN and SYDVKM. CDR3 size: 15 residues. Full variable domain (remainder filled in from reference TRBV28 and TRBJ1-5): DVKVTQSSRYLVKRTGEKVFLECVQDMDHENMFWYRQDPGLGLRLIYFSYDVKMKEKGDIPEGYSVSREKKERFSLILESASTNQTSMYLCASLQGAVGNQPQHFGDGTRLSIL.

CDR3 residues: CASSYSMVGESGEQFF. CDR3 in DNA: TGTGCCAGCAGTTACTCGATGGTGGGGGAGTCCGGCGAGCAGTTCTTC. This rearrangement joins TRBV6-2 or TRBV6-3 to TRBJ2-1; D possibly uses TRBD1 or TRBD2 (5 bases each). CDR3 length equals 16 residues. V gave up 0 bases and J gave up 10 bases, with 19 bases separating them. Germline lookup yields CDR1 MNHEY and CDR2 SVGEGT.

This clone appeared a few times. This sequence joins TRBV12-3 or TRBV12-4 and TRBJ1-1; D gene ambiguous. The CDR3 loop spans 12 amino acids. V lost 5 bases to trimming and J lost 3 bases, with 7 bases between them. CDR3 loop: CASSNSYTEAFF. In nucleotides, the CDR3 is TGTGCCAGCAGTAACAGTTACACTGAAGCTTTCTTT.

This clone was seen only once. V gene TRBV11-3 combines with J gene TRBJ2-5; 13 bases fit TRBD2. CDR3 length: 14 residues. V trimming: 5 bases; J trimming: 7 bases; junction bases outside the gene matches: 4. CDR1 and CDR2 from the germline V gene are SGHNT and YENEEA. The CDR3 nucleotides read TGTGCCAGCAGCGGACTAGCGGGAGATGGGACCCAGTACTTC. Protein product: CASSGLAGDGTQYF.

The chain uses TRBV6-5 and TRBJ2-2; D not certain. V gave up 6 bases and J gave up 0 bases, with 8 bases separating them. The CDR3 contains 14 residues. CDR1 MNHEY and CDR2 SVGAGI come from the germline V gene. The CDR3 loop reads CASRTYTNTGELFF. In DNA, the CDR3 is TGTGCCAGCAGGACCTATACGAACACCGGGGAGCTGTTTTTT.

The V call is TRBV19, the J call TRBJ1-1; D remains unclear. The CDR3 spans 14 residues. The germline gives CDR1 LNHDA, CDR2 SQIVND (reference sequence). Trimming left V 3 bases short and J 1 base short, with 9 bases between. CDR3 coding DNA: TGTGCCAGTAGTATGGCGGTGGAGAACACTGAAGCTTTCTTT. Protein product: CASSMAVENTEAFF.

The V and J genes are TRBV6-2 or TRBV6-3 and TRBJ2-3, with a possible D match to TRBD2 (6 bases). Germline CDR1 is MNHEY and CDR2 is SVGEGT. V was shortened by 3 bases and J by 4 bases, with 14 bases between the two germline ends. The CDR3 covers 15 residues. In DNA, the CDR3 is TGTGCCAGCAGTTATTTGGGGACTGTATCAGATACGCAGTATTTT. Its translation is CASSYLGTVSDTQYF.

The chain joins TRBV2 to TRBJ2-7; maybe TRBD2 (6 bases). CDR1 SNHLY and CDR2 FYNNEI come from the germline V gene. The V gene lost 4 bases and the J gene lost 3 bases, with 7 bases spanning the gap. The CDR3 runs 12 residues. CDR3 amino acids: CASSGTIYEQYV. Written as DNA, the CDR3 is TGTGCCAGCAGTGGGACTATCTACGAGCAGTACGTC.

The CDR3 region is CASSVRGHTEAFF. The CDR3 bases are TGCGCCAGCAGCGTTCGTGGACACACTGAAGCTTTCTTT. The chain carries TRBV5-1 and TRBJ1-1; D gene uncertain. The V end lost 4 bases, the J end lost 3 bases, and 10 bases lay between the germline ends. The CDR3 totals 13 residues. Germline V lookup: CDR1 SGHRS, CDR2 YFSETQ.

The CDR3 DNA is TGCGCCAGCAGCCGTCAGGCGGGGTCGGGCTCCTACGAGCAGTACTTC. This codes for CASSRQAGSGSYEQYF. The rearrangement joins TRBV4-1 to TRBJ2-7, with TRBD2 as a possible D gene (6 bases). Trimming took 4 bases from V and 0 from J, leaving 16 bases between them. The CDR3 is 16 residues long. Germline values: CDR1 MGHRA, CDR2 YSYEKL.

This chain connects TRBV12-3 or TRBV12-4 to TRBJ2-7; 9 bases align to TRBD1. The CDR3 is 12 amino acids. CDR3 bases: TGTGCCTTACGGGACAGGGTGAAATTTGCGCACGTC. Its translation is CALRDRVKFAHV.

The chain couples TRBV29-1 to TRBJ2-7, with D perhaps TRBD2 (5 bases). CDR3 length: 12 residues. The germline V and J ends were trimmed by 3 bases and 3 bases, with 9 bases remaining between them. CDR1 is SQVTM and CDR2 is ANQGSEA in the germline V gene. This CDR3 reads CSVEDGNYEQYV. CDR3 DNA sequence: TGCAGCGTTGAGGACGGGAACTACGAGCAGTACGTC.

This clone was observed a single time. The chain joins TRBV10-2 to TRBJ2-5; 9 bases align to TRBD2. This CDR3 has 14 residues. J lost 5 bases, V lost 6 bases, and 7 bases had no gene match. Germline V gene sequence: CDR1 WSHSY, CDR2 SAAADI. CDR3 DNA sequence: TGCGCCAGCAGGGGACTAGCCGGATTGGAGACCCAGTACTTC. Its translation: CASRGLAGLETQYF.

This chain joins TRBV9 and TRBJ2-3, with unresolved D. This CDR3 has 14 amino acids. Germline CDR1 and CDR2: SGDLS and YYNGEE. The ends were cut back, 0 bases at V and 6 bases at J, with 11 bases in the middle. CDR3 region: CASSVDRAGDTQYF. As DNA, the CDR3 is TGTGCCAGCAGCGTAGACCGAGCCGGGGATACGCAGTATTTT. The full variable domain, its missing parts supplied by reference TRBV9 and TRBJ2-3, is DSGVTQTPKHLITATGQRVTLRCSPRSGDLSVYWYQQSLDQGLQFLIQYYNGEERAKGNILERFSAQQFPDLHSELNLSSLELGDSALYFCASSVDRAGDTQYFGPGTRLTVL.

The V call is TRBV11-2, the J call TRBJ2-7; D may be TRBD2 (5 bases). The V end was cut by 0 bases, the J end by 5 bases, with 8 bases between. The CDR3 is 13 amino acids. Looked up from germline, CDR1 is SGHAT and CDR2 is FQNNGV. The CDR3: CASSLDRGHEQYF. The CDR3 DNA reads as TGTGCCAGCAGCTTAGATCGGGGTCACGAGCAGTACTTC.

The CDR3 nucleotides are TGTGCCTGGAGTGTATCGGTGACAGGAGATGGCTACACCTTC. It specifies CAWSVSVTGDGYTF. The chain joins TRBV30 to TRBJ1-2; the D gene is possibly TRBD1 (6 bases). The CDR3 length is 14 residues. In germline, CDR1 is GTSNPN, CDR2 SVGIG (reference sequence). V lost 0 bases to trimming and J lost 6 bases, with 14 bases between them. Looking up the rest from reference TRBV30 and TRBJ1-2 gives the full variable domain: SQTIHQWPATLVQPVGSPLSLECTVEGTSNPNLYWYRQAAGRGLQLLFYSVGIGQISSEVPQNLSASRPQDRQFILSSKKLLLSDSGFYLCAWSVSVTGDGYTFGSGTRLTVV.

This clone was found once. The chain carries TRBV28 and TRBJ1-6, with unresolved D. Trimming took 4 bases from V and 10 from J, leaving 8 bases between them. Germline CDR1 reads MDHEN; CDR2 reads SYDVKM. This CDR3 spans 12 amino acids. The CDR3 DNA reads as TGTGCCAGCAGTTCTATCGTGTCACCCCTCCACTTT. This translates into CASSSIVSPLHF.

The chain combines TRBV10-2 with TRBJ2-1, with 9 bases matching TRBD1. Germline V gives CDR1 WSHSY, CDR2 SAAADI. The CDR3 consists of 15 residues. V was pared by 6 bases and J by 3 bases, with 6 bases of the junction left unmatched. CDR3 nucleotides: TGCGCCAGCAGAGCCGGGACAGGGAACTACAATGAGCAGTTCTTC. Its translation: CASRAGTGNYNEQFF.

The chain is built from TRBV5-1 and TRBJ2-1; 8 bases line up with TRBD1. CDR1 SGHRS and CDR2 YFSETQ come from the germline V gene. The V gene end was trimmed by 0 bases and the J gene end by 9 bases; junction bases not matched to a gene: 8. This CDR3 is 15 amino acids long. The CDR3 loop is CASSLVGQGAFEQFF. In DNA, the CDR3 is TGCGCCAGCAGCTTGGTGGGGCAGGGGGCTTTTGAGCAGTTCTTC.

The V call is TRBV19, the J call TRBJ1-5, with D unresolved. This CDR3 has 15 residues. Trimming pared 3 bases from V and 3 bases from J, leaving 12 bases between. Germline loops: CDR1 LNHDA, CDR2 SQIVND (reference sequence). The CDR3 DNA is TGTGCCAGTAGTATGGGTGGGGAACACAATCAGCCCCAGCATTTT. It yields the protein CASSMGGEHNQPQHF.

The CDR3 DNA reads TGTGCCAGCAGCCCTACAGAAAACTATGGCTACACCTTC. It yields the protein CASSPTENYGYTF. The chain carries TRBV3-1 (or the pseudogene TRBV3-2) and TRBJ1-2; no clear D. This CDR3 has 13 amino acids. V lost 4 bases, J lost 2 bases, and 8 bases lay in between. Germline V CDR1 and CDR2: LGHDT, YNNKEL (reference sequence).

The rearrangement joins TRBV5-8 to TRBJ1-5; D is unresolved. The germline V gene has CDR1 SGHTS and CDR2 YDEGEE. V dropped 1 base and J dropped 9 bases, with 5 bases sitting between them. The CDR3 contains 11 residues. As DNA, the CDR3 is TGTGCCAGCAGCTTGAATATGCCCCAGCATTTT. It translates to CASSLNMPQHF.

The chain combines TRBV14 with TRBJ2-1; 7 bases are a match to TRBD2. CDR1 and CDR2 from the germline V gene are SGHDN and FVKESK. The CDR3 is 14 amino acids. Germline trimming cut 1 base from V and 7 bases from J; bases unmatched to any gene: 4. The CDR3 nucleotides are TGTGCCAGCAGCCAAGGGTGGGGGGGTAATGAGCAGTTCTTC. It is translated as CASSQGWGGNEQFF. Full variable domain (outside the CDR3, taken from reference TRBV14 and TRBJ2-1): EAGVTQFPSHSVIEKGQTVTLRCDPISGHDNLYWYRRVMGKEIKFLLHFVKESKQDESGMPNNRFLAERTGGTYSTLKVQPAELEDSGVYFCASSQGWGGNEQFFGPGTRLTVL.

J is TRBJ1-1 and V is TRBV12-3 or TRBV12-4, with D possibly matching TRBD1 (6 bases). Deletions cut 7 bases from V and 0 bases from J, with 9 bases between. This CDR3 is 13 amino acids long. DNA of the CDR3: TGTGCCAGCATTACAGGGATGAACACTGAAGCTTTCTTT. This codes for CASITGMNTEAFF.

The chain joins TRBV28 to TRBJ1-2, with a weak D call TRBD1 (5 bases). The CDR3 consists of 17 residues. CDR1 and CDR2 from the germline V gene are MDHEN and SYDVKM. Trimming left V 0 bases short and J 4 bases short, with 18 bases between. CDR3 sequence reads: CASSLWGRQEGSYGYTF. CDR3 bases: TGTGCCAGCAGTTTATGGGGACGGCAGGAAGGGTCCTATGGCTACACCTTC.

The rearrangement links TRBV3-1 (or the pseudogene TRBV3-2) to TRBJ1-4, with no clear D. Trimming stripped 2 bases from V and 4 bases from J, with 11 bases between. Germline CDR1 reads LGHDT; CDR2 reads YNNKEL (reference sequence). CDR3 length: 15 amino acids. The CDR3 spells CASSQRGSHNEKLFF. CDR3 DNA sequence: TGTGCCAGCAGCCAACGGGGAAGCCATAATGAAAAACTGTTTTTT.